A single sample is the source of the 8 T cell receptor beta chains below, sequenced in a study of cytomegalovirus exposure and HLA in healthy donors. The PCR employed 60 Vbeta primers together with 13 Jbeta primers. Data came from immunoSEQ multiplex PCR; TCRdb stores just in-frame clones and leaves some out. The profile covers about 120,000 clones, with about 74% appearing a single time and 2.5% to 3% taken by the ten largest. Sequencing was performed on PBMCs. The receptors here all came from a woman aged 40 to 50 in good health and CMV-seropositive.

This chain connects TRBV6-5 to TRBJ1-6, with 7 bases identical to TRBD1. Germline V gene sequence: CDR1 MNHEY, CDR2 SVGAGI. The CDR3 contains 12 residues. Germline trimming cut 5 bases from V and 10 bases from J; bases unmatched to any gene: 2. Here the CDR3 reads CASSQGQSPLHF. As DNA, the CDR3 is TGTGCCAGCAGTCAGGGACAGTCACCCCTCCACTTT.

This clone was counted a few times. The chain carries TRBV19 and TRBJ2-1; D is possibly TRBD1 (6 bases). Germline CDR1 reads LNHDA; CDR2 reads SQIVND (reference sequence). V lost 4 bases and J 3 bases, leaving 13 bases between the germline ends. CDR3 size: 15 residues. For the CDR3, the DNA is TGTGCCAGTAGTACCGACAGGAACCTCTACAATGAGCAGTTCTTC. This gives the protein CASSTDRNLYNEQFF.

The DNA of the CDR3 is TGTGCCAGCAGTCAGGAACGAGAGCAGCCCCAGCATTTT. Translated: CASSQEREQPQHF. The chain recombines TRBV6-4 with TRBJ1-5; D gene ambiguous. Between the trimmed V and J ends, which lost 5 bases and 7 bases, there was a span of 12 bases. The CDR3 is 13 amino acids. Germline V gene lookup returns CDR1 MRHNA and CDR2 SNTAGT.

This clone appeared a few times. The chain is built from TRBV5-1 and TRBJ1-1; D ambiguous. The CDR3 contains 13 residues. CDR1 and CDR2 (germline): SGHRS, YFSETQ. V was clipped by 4 bases and J by 0 bases, with 7 bases between them. This CDR3 reads CASSVSVNTEAFF. The CDR3 bases are TGCGCCAGCAGCGTTTCAGTGAACACTGAAGCTTTCTTT.

In its sample, this clone was seen once. In DNA form, the CDR3 reads TGTGCCAGCAGGTTATTGAGACTGCGGTACCAAGAGACCCAGTACTTC. This gives the protein CASRLLRLRYQETQYF. The chain couples TRBV5-6 to TRBJ2-5, with no clear D. The CDR3 is 16 residues long. V was shortened by 5 bases and J by 0 bases, with 17 bases between the two germline ends. Germline V CDR1 and CDR2: SGHDT, YYEEEE.

The chain has TRBV9 and TRBJ2-5; 10 positions match TRBD2. This CDR3 contains 17 residues. The V gene end was trimmed by 3 bases and the J gene end by 5 bases; junction bases not matched to a gene: 13. The germline V gene has CDR1 SGDLS and CDR2 YYNGEE. The CDR3 DNA is TGTGCCAGCAGCGCAGGGTTAGCGGGGGGAATAGGTGAGACCCAGTACTTC. It encodes CASSAGLAGGIGETQYF.

This rearrangement joins TRBV19 to TRBJ2-3; unclear D gene. The CDR3 sequence is 15 residues long. V was cut by 7 bases and J by 2 bases, with 16 bases left in between. CDR1 and CDR2 from the germline V gene are LNHDA and SQIVND (reference sequence). The DNA for the CDR3 is TGTGCCAGTACCCACGGTCGGTGGGCCACAGATACGCAGTATTTT. Its protein product is CASTHGRWATDTQYF.

The rearrangement uses TRBV7-9 and TRBJ1-4; 11 bases line up with TRBD1. V trimming: 5 bases; J trimming: 1 base; junction bases outside the gene matches: 6. The CDR3 has 17 amino acids. From germline, CDR1 is SEHNR and CDR2 FQNEAQ (reference sequence). The CDR3 loop reads CASSQWGTGGTNEKLFF. The CDR3 coding sequence is TGTGCCAGCAGCCAGTGGGGGACAGGGGGAACTAATGAAAAACTGTTTTTT.